This is a list of T cell receptor beta chains from one sample in a study of graft-versus-host responses after intestinal transplantation. Here immunoSEQ multiplex PCR was the method, and the copy in TCRdb shows in-frame clones only, minus some. In the table there are about 100,000 clones, 75% to 95% of which are singletons. The source material was PBMCs, sampled roughly 450 days after intestinal transplant. The receptors derive from a human patient who received an intestinal transplant, so some T cells may come from the graft donor. CDR3s include the opening cysteine and the closing phenylalanine or tryptophan. Fields, in order: D gene, V gene, J gene, clone size, CDR3 length, CDR3 protein, CDR3 DNA. A D gene is named only where the DNA matches it firmly. Clone size is stated in some rows and not others, as once, few, many or a class when expanded.

-	TRBV5-1	TRBJ2-7	-	15	CASSRVPGSTYEQYF	TGCGCCAGCAGCCGGGTCCCAGGGAGCACCTACGAGCAGTACTTC
-	TRBV7-6	TRBJ2-7	-	13	CASSPGALLEQYF	TGTGCCAGCAGCCCAGGGGCGTTACTAGAGCAGTACTTC
-	TRBV2	TRBJ2-1	once	10	CASNGREQFF	TGTGCCAGCAACGGCCGAGAGCAGTTCTTC
TRBD1	TRBV19	TRBJ1-5	once	15	CASTRDSYSNQPQHF	TGTGCCAGTACCCGGGACAGCTATAGCAATCAGCCCCAGCATTTT
-	TRBV13	TRBJ2-7	-	13	CASSFGRAYEQYF	TGTGCCAGCAGCTTTGGCAGGGCCTACGAGCAGTACTTC
-	TRBV5-1	TRBJ2-7	-	16	CASSPGGTDSSYEQYF	TGCGCCAGCAGCCCAGGCGGGACGGACAGCTCCTACGAGCAGTACTTC
-	TRBV19	TRBJ2-5	-	14	CASSIPSPQETQYF	TGTGCCAGTAGTATCCCCAGCCCCCAAGAGACCCAGTACTTC
-	TRBV19	TRBJ1-5	-	13	CASSIKGGQPQHF	TGTGCCAGTAGCATAAAGGGGGGTCAGCCCCAGCATTTT
TRBD1	TRBV19	TRBJ1-2	-	15	CASSTPGTGVSGYTF	TGTGCCAGTAGTACCCCCGGGACAGGGGTGTCTGGCTACACCTTC
TRBD1	TRBV4-2	TRBJ1-5	-	16	CASSRGQGAGGQPQHF	TGTGCCAGCAGCCGGGGACAGGGGGCCGGGGGTCAGCCCCAGCATTTT
-	TRBV27	TRBJ1-2	-	13	CASSPYLSGALVF	TGTGCCAGCAGTCCGTACTTGAGTGGGGCGCTTGTCTTC
TRBD1	TRBV6-1	TRBJ1-1	-	13	CASSERGHTEAFF	TGTGCCAGCAGTGAAAGGGGGCACACTGAAGCTTTCTTT
-	TRBV5-1	TRBJ2-6	-	15	CASTPTGAGANVLTF	TGCGCCAGCACACCGACGGGGGCTGGGGCCAACGTCCTGACTTTC
TRBD2	TRBV9	TRBJ2-1	-	13	CASSPSGGNEQFF	TGTGCCAGCAGCCCTAGCGGGGGAAATGAGCAGTTCTTC
TRBD1	TRBV5-1	TRBJ2-7	-	14	CASSLVTGGSEQYF	TGCGCCAGCAGCTTGGTGACAGGGGGCAGCGAGCAGTACTTC
-	TRBV6-5	TRBJ2-7	-	13	CASSRLLSYEQYF	TGTGCCAGCAGTCGGCTCCTTTCCTACGAGCAGTACTTC
TRBD1	TRBV7-9	TRBJ1-4	-	15	CASSQEQGAGEKLFF	TGTGCCAGCAGCCAAGAACAGGGGGCGGGAGAAAAACTGTTTTTT
-	TRBV5-1	TRBJ1-2	-	13	CASSLTDNYGYTF	TGCGCCAGCAGCTTGACAGATAACTATGGCTACACCTTC
TRBD1	TRBV27	TRBJ1-5	-	18	CASRHLETGTGANQPQHF	TGTGCCAGCAGACACCTCGAAACCGGGACAGGGGCAAATCAGCCCCAGCATTTT
-	TRBV11-2	TRBJ2-2	-	12	CASSVGGGELFF	TGTGCCAGCAGCGTGGGTGGCGGGGAGCTGTTTTTT
-	TRBV6-1	TRBJ2-6	few	15	CASSDEGSGANVLTF	TGTGCCAGCAGTGACGAGGGCTCTGGGGCCAACGTCCTGACTTTC
-	TRBV11-3	TRBJ1-1	-	15	CASSLDSAANTEAFF	TGTGCCAGCAGCTTAGATTCCGCAGCGAACACTGAAGCTTTCTTT
TRBD2	TRBV23-1	TRBJ2-7	-	16	CASSLRGAQPRGEQYF	TGCGCCAGTTCCTTGCGGGGGGCTCAGCCTAGAGGGGAGCAGTACTTC
TRBD1	TRBV11-3	TRBJ1-1	-	12	CASSTRTGRAFF	TGTGCCAGCAGCACTCGGACAGGGAGAGCTTTCTTT
-	TRBV7-6	TRBJ2-7	-	14	CASSFRGRIDEQYF	TGTGCCAGCAGCTTCCGGGGGCGCATCGACGAGCAGTACTTC
-	TRBV7-6	TRBJ1-1	-	13	CASSFSGPTEAFF	TGTGCCAGCAGCTTCTCAGGCCCCACTGAAGCTTTCTTT
-	TRBV2	TRBJ1-1	-	11	CASIPNTEAFF	TGTGCCAGCATTCCGAATACTGAAGCTTTCTTT
-	TRBV5-6	TRBJ1-3	-	17	CASSLGTAGAGGNTIYF	TGTGCCAGCAGCTTGGGGACGGCGGGGGCAGGTGGAAACACCATATATTTT
TRBD1	TRBV12-5	TRBJ1-1	once	14	CASSRQGPNTEAFF	TGTGCTAGTTCCCGACAGGGCCCGAACACTGAAGCTTTCTTT
-	TRBV6-4	TRBJ1-6	-	13	CASSEQERSPLHF	TGTGCCAGCAGTGAACAGGAGAGATCACCCCTCCACTTT
TRBD2	TRBV6-5	TRBJ2-1	-	16	CASSFSGGESYNEQFF	TGTGCCAGCAGTTTTAGCGGGGGGGAGTCCTACAATGAGCAGTTCTTC
TRBD2	TRBV4-2	TRBJ2-1	-	17	CASSQDLASGGAYEQFF	TGTGCCAGCAGCCAAGATCTTGCCTCCGGGGGGGCGTATGAGCAGTTCTTC
-	TRBV2	TRBJ1-4	-	11	CASSETGGRFF	TGTGCCAGCAGTGAAACGGGGGGGCGGTTTTTT
TRBD1	TRBV18	TRBJ2-3	-	15	CASSGDRGITDTQYF	TGTGCCAGCTCAGGGGACAGGGGTATAACAGATACGCAGTATTTT
-	TRBV2	TRBJ2-7	-	10	CASSGYEQYF	TGTGCCAGCAGCGGCTACGAGCAGTACTTC
-	TRBV7-9	TRBJ1-2	-	17	CASSPLTGSAESYGYTF	TGTGCCAGCAGCCCGCTTACAGGGAGCGCCGAGAGCTATGGCTACACCTTC
-	TRBV4-1	TRBJ2-5	-	19	CASSRRRGANRPRRETQYF	TGCGCCAGCAGCCGCCGACGGGGGGCAAACCGCCCAAGACGGGAGACCCAGTACTTC
-	TRBV5-6	TRBJ1-5	-	12	CASSLGNQPQHF	TGTGCCAGCAGCTTGGGGAATCAGCCCCAGCATTTT
TRBD1	TRBV6-5	TRBJ1-2	-	12	CASSRDRGGYTF	TGTGCCAGCAGCCGGGACAGGGGTGGCTACACCTTC
-	TRBV5-4	TRBJ1-1	-	15	CASSLHGLGVTEAFF	TGTGCCAGCAGCCTCCACGGACTCGGGGTCACTGAAGCTTTCTTT
TRBD1	TRBV9	TRBJ2-2	-	15	CASSVEGQGPGELFF	TGTGCCAGCAGCGTAGAAGGACAGGGTCCCGGGGAGCTGTTTTTT
-	TRBV7-3	TRBJ2-2	-	17	CASSPNPTVTNTGELFF	TGTGCCAGCAGCCCTAATCCGACAGTAACGAACACCGGGGAGCTGTTTTTT
TRBD1	TRBV5-6	TRBJ1-2	-	16	CASSPGQGADSYGYTF	TGTGCCAGCAGCCCGGGGCAGGGGGCGGACTCCTATGGCTACACCTTC
-	TRBV4-2	TRBJ2-1	-	15	CASSPTPGMNNEQFF	TGTGCCAGCAGCCCCACCCCGGGGATGAACAATGAGCAGTTCTTC
TRBD2	TRBV5-1	TRBJ2-5	-	16	CASSSGLAGNMETQYF	TGCGCCAGCAGCTCGGGACTAGCGGGGAATATGGAGACCCAGTACTTC
-	TRBV19	TRBJ2-7	-	13	CASSPRLDYEQYF	TGTGCCAGTAGTCCCCGTTTGGACTACGAGCAGTACTTC
TRBD2	TRBV6-5	TRBJ2-7	-	15	CASRIAGGLTYEQYF	TGTGCCAGCAGGATAGCGGGGGGACTTACCTACGAGCAGTACTTC
-	TRBV6-6	TRBJ2-1	-	16	CASSYEWGRSYNEQFF	TGTGCCAGCAGTTACGAGTGGGGCCGCTCCTACAATGAGCAGTTCTTC
-	TRBV10-1	TRBJ2-7	-	17	CASSEGSPGLAPYEQYF	TGCGCCAGCAGTGAGGGGTCCCCGGGCTTAGCCCCTTACGAGCAGTACTTC
-	TRBV6-5	TRBJ1-1	once	12	CASSPGPARAFF	TGTGCCAGCAGCCCCGGACCAGCTAGGGCTTTCTTT
-	TRBV10-3	TRBJ2-1	-	15	CAISPSGSNINEQFF	TGTGCCATCAGCCCCAGCGGATCCAACATCAATGAGCAGTTCTTC
-	TRBV7-8	TRBJ2-2	-	16	CASSLALHLNTGELFF	TGTGCCAGCAGCTTAGCGCTACACCTGAACACCGGGGAGCTGTTTTTT
TRBD1	TRBV19	TRBJ1-3	-	18	CASSIEAPATGVGNTIYF	TGTGCCAGTAGTATAGAGGCCCCCGCGACAGGGGTTGGAAACACCATATATTTT
-	TRBV5-5	TRBJ1-3	-	15	CASSPYRDAGNTIYF	TGTGCCAGCAGCCCCTACAGGGACGCTGGAAACACCATATATTTT
-	TRBV4-1	TRBJ2-3	-	15	CASSQVIGVTDTQYF	TGCGCCAGCAGCCAAGTGATAGGGGTAACAGATACGCAGTATTTT
-	TRBV18	TRBJ2-7	few	12	CASSPFDRGQYF	TGTGCCAGCTCACCATTCGACCGGGGGCAGTACTTC
-	TRBV6-1	TRBJ1-1	once	13	CASSFGTGVATFF	TGTGCCAGCAGTTTCGGGACGGGGGTAGCGACTTTCTTT
TRBD1	TRBV5-1	TRBJ1-2	-	15	CASSLGTGAPYGYTF	TGCGCCAGCAGCTTGGGGACAGGGGCCCCATATGGCTACACCTTC
-	TRBV29-1	TRBJ1-5	-	13	CSVGKGNDQPQHF	TGCAGCGTTGGTAAGGGGAACGATCAGCCCCAGCATTTT
-	TRBV7-8	TRBJ2-7	-	12	CASSLARGEQYF	TGTGCCAGCAGCTTAGCCCGAGGGGAGCAGTACTTC